This TCR beta chain was captured in a study of blood T cell repertoires in COVID-19. In the study overall: Spain, Italy and the United States supplied samples that represented acute and convalescent COVID-19. PBMCs, B-cell-depleted T cells, or T cells provided the cDNA or gDNA that made up the material.

Patients at the Seattle site were enrolled during active infection and followed longitudinally. Authors' methods: Cell counts per sample came from amplifying reference gene primers. The repertoire was sequenced with immunoSEQ multiplex PCR; TCRdb's copy has only in-frame clones and lacks some. D and trimming were read from the DNA, whereas the V and J calls and clone size are those reported in that table. The repertoire has 45,000 to 60,000 clones, about 80% of them found once; the top ten carry roughly 9.3%. The CDR3 consists of 9 residues. V was trimmed by 11 bases and J by 7 bases, leaving 7 bases between them. Germline V gene lookup returns CDR1 WNHNN and CDR2 SYGVQD (reference sequence).

The J gene is TRBJ2-3, the V gene TRBV10-1, with D perhaps matching TRBD2 (6 bases). The sequence was collected from an elderly man with COVID-19, enrolled during active disease. Sequenced sample: peripheral blood. CDR3 sequence: CAGGNTQYF. The CDR3 DNA sequence: TGCGCCGGAGGGAATACGCAGTATTTT.